The subject of this entry is one T cell receptor beta chain. This entry is derived from a study of cytomegalovirus exposure and HLA in healthy donors. Study in general: The 95 to 150 validation repertoires used the same platform as the 666 first-cohort repertoires, a later analysis reported.

Clones were sequenced by immunoSEQ multiplex PCR, and TCRdb holds only the in-frame ones, with some missing. This sample has about 60,000 clones, with 90% to 96% found just once. The V gene's germline CDR1 is LGHNA and CDR2 YSLEER. Deletions cut 4 bases from V and 8 bases from J, with 18 bases between. The CDR3 is 15 residues long. The TCR sequence derives from a woman aged 18 to 35 in good health and CMV-seronegative. Material for sequencing was PBMCs. J is TRBJ2-1 and V is TRBV4-3; D is possibly TRBD2 (7 bases). The CDR3 loop reads CASSPGLGGQDEQFF. The CDR3 DNA reads as TGCGCCAGCAGCCCAGGTCTGGGGGGGCAGGATGAGCAGTTCTTC.